This record covers a single TCR beta chain. No antigen is known for it. One base away there is no much larger clone; base qualities are not given. A patient counted as having stable Graves' hyperthyroidism if no progression to ophthalmopathy occurred over 18 months of follow-up. Hyperthyroidism patients were newly diagnosed, with disease duration under 2 months, and aged 18 to 65 years. Any patient with an uncontrolled infection, another autoimmune disease, pregnancy or lactation was excluded. Diagnoses were based on clinical symptoms, serum thyroxine and TRAb, thyroid ultrasound and orbital computed tomography. PBMCs were isolated from roughly 10 ml of fresh peripheral blood by Ficoll-Paque density gradient centrifugation. Total RNA was extracted using Trizol reagent, and RNA quality was assessed on an Agilent 2100 Bioanalyzer. The TCR beta CDR3 regions were amplified from RNA transcripts. The first round of RT-PCR for the TCR CDR3 was performed with the HTBI primer set and the Qiagen OneStep RT-PCR kit. Libraries were constructed in a second round of multiplex PCR, after which size selection and purification were carried out. Sequencing of the libraries was done on an Illumina HiSeq2000 using paired-end 100 bp reads. On the study's bioinformatics: SOAPnuke was used to process the raw data, with reads discarded if the reads contained adapters or uncalled bases, had a mean Phred below 15, or lacked an exact constant-primer or identifier match. High-quality paired reads were merged using COPE v1.2.5, and each unique nucleotide sequence was defined as a clonotype. MiTCR v1.1 was used to align clonotypes to the IMGT TRBV, TRBD and TRBJ reference segments. Only V-J combinations with frequency above 0.0001, covering approximately 99% of repertoires, were analysed. A TCS score was defined as the ratio between F50 (clonal expansion) and ExV (chaos), using BLOSUM62-based TCRdist between CDR3 peptides within each V-J. Welch's t-statistics and random forest reduced 500 to 650 V-J features to 10 to 15, which were used in a naive Bayes classifier (R e1071). TCRdb reprocessing: public reads trimmed at Q25 with fastp, clones called with MiXCR, in-frame beta chains kept. Merged by CDR3 protein, the rows form single entries marked with the most common genes and DNA. TCRdb assigned the V and J calls; the authors' analysis was not used. Counted in this sample were 350,000 to 400,000 distinct CDR3 sequences; about 15% of them appeared once. The ten most abundant clones make up about 30% of the sample.

This record belongs to a study of T cells in Graves' hyperthyroidism and ophthalmopathy (dated by TCRdb to 2018 to 2020). For the study in its entirety: Peripheral blood samples were taken at initial diagnosis, before any treatment was given. To identify distinguishing TCR V-J signatures, a discovery cohort of around 98 patients was used, comprising 43 with Graves' ophthalmopathy and 57 with stable Graves' hyperthyroidism. Prospective prediction of ophthalmopathy was tested in an independent validation cohort of approximately 19 hyperthyroidism patients and some 17 patients who later progressed to ophthalmopathy. The roughly 100 discovery patients were randomly split 7:3 into training and test sets. In addition, the study compared T-cell repertoires in thyroid tissue and in blood from a handful of Graves' hyperthyroidism patients. After blood sampling, hyperthyroidism patients were treated with methimazole at a starting dose of 30 mg daily, and ophthalmopathy patients were treated with high-dose intravenous methylprednisolone. The paper describes TCR Vbeta CDR3 sequencing of 130 to 150 peripheral blood samples, made up of approximately 40 ophthalmopathy patients, 70 to 75 hyperthyroidism patients and some 17 progressor patients.

Taken from the germline V gene (reference sequence), the CDR1 and CDR2 loops are SGHNT and YYREEE. The CDR3 spans 12 residues, from the cysteine through the phenylalanine. Just CDR3 DNA is preserved here, 36 bases in frame from base 1. The V and J ends are trimmed by 3 bases and 3 bases, leaving 7 bases between them. What the research found in general, with its limitations: In validation, the model predicted progression to ophthalmopathy with approximately 70% sensitivity and less than 75% specificity, a median of around six months before onset. No statistical method was used to fix the sample size in advance, and group allocation was not hidden from the investigators. A model built on a 13 V-J signature distinguished ophthalmopathy from stable hyperthyroidism, reaching approximately 89% sensitivity and approximately 81% specificity in cross-validation and 80%/75% in testing. Most expanded thyroid clonotypes (frequency above 0.001) were also detected in blood, suggesting blood repertoires may reflect thyroid immune responses.

The sequence was collected from a woman aged 25 to 45 with Graves' hyperthyroidism. Sequencing was performed on blood. The V gene is TRBV5-4 and the J gene is TRBJ2-7, with the D gene not clear enough to name. CDR3 protein: CASSSADYEQYF. The bases are TGTGCCAGCAGCTCAGCAGACTACGAGCAGTACTTC.